This T cell receptor beta chain was identified in a study of blood T cells in healthy people across ages. Primed by a sample-barcoded 5' primer and a J-beta primer mix, a second PCR proceeded for about 7 to 11 cycles. In TCRdb, the 5' RACE reads were re-called with MiXCR into one record per CDR3 protein. The table shows hundreds of thousands of distinct CDR3 sequences, with 20% to 25% occurring only once. A note on this clonotype: Antigen unknown.

Study-wide results and limits: Roughly linear declines in TCR beta diversity per million T cells occurred with age.

The V segment lost 6 bases and the J segment 4 bases; nucleotides outside the gene matches: 7. The CDR3 runs 15 residues. Germline V gene lookup returns CDR1 SGHTA and CDR2 FQGNSA. This same sample was also taken into another study, of T cells of mothers and their children. That source adds: Three healthy Caucasian mothers gave samples, and so did their six children. Extracted RNA, in its entirety, went into cDNA synthesis at roughly 1.4 ug per 15 ul. The output of TCR recombination is shaped by thymic selection similarly in related and unrelated pairs.

This clonotype originated in a boy younger than 18 in good health. The sample consisted of blood. The chain has TRBV7-2 and TRBJ2-3; 10 nucleotides align to TRBD2. CDR3 nucleotide sequence: TGTGCCAGCAGACCAGCGGGGGGGCCTCCAGATACGCAGTATTTT. Protein: CASRPAGGPPDTQYF.